This TCR beta chain derives from a study of T-cell memory formation after mild COVID-19. Study conclusions and caveats: The CD4+ clones that contracted clustered mainly within CM and EM, and the CD8+ clones concentrated in EMRA.

Concerning this clonotype itself: Its antigen is as yet unknown.

TCRdb recomputed calls from the 5' RACE reads with MiXCR, one row per CDR3 protein. The sample gives 95,000 to 120,000 distinct CDR3 sequences, roughly a sixth of which show up once; around 5.5% is in the top ten. The CDR3 is 15 residues long. V lost 4 bases and J lost 4; bases outside the gene matches: 4. Germline CDR1 and CDR2: SEHNR and FQNEAQ (reference sequence). The receptor was derived from a man younger than 35 who had mild COVID-19 (a few samples of this study predate the infection). Cell type and time point are not known. The rearrangement joins TRBV7-9 to TRBJ2-2; the match to TRBD1 covers 9 bases. The sample consisted of PBMCs or a T cell subset sorted from them (not recorded which). The CDR3 DNA reads TGTGCCAGCAGCTCCTACAGGGGGCTCACCGGGGAGCTGTTTTTT. Amino acids: CASSSYRGLTGELFF.